This is a list of T cell receptor beta chains from one sample in a study of shared clonotypes between healthy human individuals. Profiling relied on immunoSEQ multiplex PCR, and the TCRdb table lists in-frame clones only, not all of them. This sample has roughly 760,000 clones, with approximately 79% found just once. Sequenced material: memory CD4+ T cells sorted from blood. The receptors come from a woman aged 30 to 39 in good health. The CDR3 runs from the conserved cysteine through the conserved F or W. D genes are given only for firm matches. The listing skips clone size in some rows; elsewhere it reads once, few, many or a size class.

>many|TRBV5-1|TRBD2|TRBJ2-7
CASSLGTSGTGYEQYF
TGCGCCAGCAGCTTGGGGACTAGCGGGACCGGTTACGAGCAGTACTTC
>-|TRBV7-2|-|TRBJ2-2
CASSLEGWAGELFF
TGTGCCAGCAGCTTAGAGGGGTGGGCCGGGGAGCTGTTTTTT
>-|TRBV11-2|TRBD2|TRBJ2-7
CASSSRTAGGPYEQYF
TGTGCCAGCAGCTCAAGGACTGCGGGAGGGCCCTACGAGCAGTACTTC
>-|TRBV28|TRBD1|TRBJ2-7
CASSRQKLTGGFTYEQYF
TGTGCCAGCAGTAGACAAAAATTAACAGGGGGCTTTACCTACGAGCAGTACTTC
>-|TRBV4-2|-|TRBJ2-7
CASSLSWQDEQYF
TGTGCCAGCAGCCTATCTTGGCAGGACGAGCAGTACTTC
>-|TRBV25-1|TRBD1|TRBJ2-5
CASSAKTGEETQYF
TGTGCCAGCAGCGCTAAGACAGGGGAAGAGACCCAGTACTTC
>few|TRBV6-6|-|TRBJ1-3
CASSQGLPNSGNTIYF
TGTGCCAGCAGCCAGGGACTTCCTAACTCTGGAAACACCATATATTTT
>few|TRBV5-1|TRBD1|TRBJ2-3
CASSLGTGGNTQYF
TGCGCCAGCAGCTTGGGGACAGGGGGAAATACGCAGTATTTT
>-|TRBV11-2|-|TRBJ2-7
CASSLDLDGAVGYEQYF
TGTGCCAGCAGCTTAGATTTGGATGGCGCAGTTGGCTACGAGCAGTACTTC
>many|TRBV10-1|TRBD2|TRBJ2-7
CASSKTGGSGLYEQYF
TGCGCCAGCTCCAAAACGGGAGGGTCAGGTCTCTACGAGCAGTACTTC
>-|TRBV28|-|TRBJ2-7
CASSYDEQYF
TGTGCCAGCAGTTATGACGAGCAGTACTTC
>-|TRBV4-1|-|TRBJ1-5
CASSPRAGLGYQPQHF
TGCGCCAGCAGCCCGAGAGCCGGGCTCGGGTATCAGCCCCAGCATTTT
>-|TRBV5-1|-|TRBJ1-1
CASSLDRNTEAFF
TGCGCCAGCAGCTTGGACAGGAACACTGAAGCTTTCTTT
>-|TRBV19|-|TRBJ2-2
CASSIHGTGELFF
TGTGCCAGTAGTATTCATGGCACCGGGGAGCTGTTTTTT
>-|TRBV18|-|TRBJ2-7
CASSPGTSGYEQYF
TGTGCCAGCTCACCGGGGACAAGCGGCTACGAGCAGTACTTC
>-|TRBV5-1|TRBD1|TRBJ1-3
CASSLVQGANTIYF
TGCGCCAGCAGCTTGGTCCAGGGGGCAAACACCATATATTTT
>-|TRBV28|-|TRBJ2-1
CASSFRNEQFF
TGTGCCAGCAGTTTTCGTAATGAGCAGTTCTTC
>many|TRBV2|TRBD1|TRBJ2-7
CASRGQGGSYEQYF
TGTGCCAGCAGAGGACAGGGTGGATCCTACGAGCAGTACTTC
>-|TRBV9|-|TRBJ1-1
CASSGNMNTEAFF
TGTGCCAGCAGTGGTAACATGAACACTGAAGCTTTCTTT
>-|TRBV5-4|-|TRBJ2-7
CASSLGGRARSYEQYF
TGTGCCAGCAGCTTGGGGGGGCGGGCCCGCTCCTACGAGCAGTACTTC
>-|TRBV27|-|TRBJ2-5
CASSLIGQQETQYF
TGTGCCAGCAGTTTAATAGGACAACAAGAGACCCAGTACTTC